This T cell receptor beta chain was documented in a study of T cell responses to AZD1222 COVID-19 vaccine. Libraries were prepared by immunoSEQ multiplex PCR; TCRdb keeps only in-frame clonotypes and omits some of them. The sample consists of more than 150,000 clones, 92% of them appearing once. The CDR3 contains 13 residues. From germline, CDR1 is LNHDA and CDR2 SQIVND (reference sequence). The V end was cut by 5 bases, the J end by 5 bases, with 12 bases between. This chain links TRBV19 with TRBJ1-2, with D possibly TRBD1 on 5 matching bases. The TCR comes from an adult who received the AZD1222 COVID-19 vaccine. The sequencing here drew on peripheral blood, taken 28 days after the second AZD1222 dose. The CDR3 protein is CASSWGIEYGYTF. In DNA, the CDR3 is TGTGCCAGTAGTTGGGGGATTGAGTATGGCTACACCTTC.